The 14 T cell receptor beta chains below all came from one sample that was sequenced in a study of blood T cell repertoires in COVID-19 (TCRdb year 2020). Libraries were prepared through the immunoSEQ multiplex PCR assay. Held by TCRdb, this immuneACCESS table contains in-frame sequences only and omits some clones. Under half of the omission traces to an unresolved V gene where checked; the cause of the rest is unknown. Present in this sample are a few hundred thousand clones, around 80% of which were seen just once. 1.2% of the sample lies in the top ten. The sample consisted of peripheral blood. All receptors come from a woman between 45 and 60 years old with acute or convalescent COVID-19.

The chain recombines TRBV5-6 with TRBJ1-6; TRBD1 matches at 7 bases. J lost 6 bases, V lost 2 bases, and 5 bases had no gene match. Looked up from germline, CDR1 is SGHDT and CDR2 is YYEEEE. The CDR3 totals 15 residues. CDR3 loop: CASSFYRGGNSPLHF. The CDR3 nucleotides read TGTGCCAGCAGCTTCTACAGGGGAGGTAATTCACCCCTCCACTTT. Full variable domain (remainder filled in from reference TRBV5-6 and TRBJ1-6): DAGVTQSPTHLIKTRGQQVTLRCSPKSGHDTVSWYQQALGQGPQFIFQYYEEEERQRGNFPDRFSGHQFPNYSSELNVNALLLGDSALYLCASSFYRGGNSPLHFGNGTRLTVT.

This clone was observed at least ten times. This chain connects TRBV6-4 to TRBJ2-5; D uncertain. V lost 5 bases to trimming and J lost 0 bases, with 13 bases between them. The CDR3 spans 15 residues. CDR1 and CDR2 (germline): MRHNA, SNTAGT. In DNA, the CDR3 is TGTGCCAGCAGTCCCGGTTTACAGCACCAAGAGACCCAGTACTTC. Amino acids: CASSPGLQHQETQYF.

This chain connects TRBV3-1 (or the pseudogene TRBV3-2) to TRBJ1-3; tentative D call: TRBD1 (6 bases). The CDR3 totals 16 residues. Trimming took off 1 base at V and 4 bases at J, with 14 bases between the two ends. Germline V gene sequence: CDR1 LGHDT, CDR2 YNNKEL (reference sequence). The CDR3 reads CASSQGDGGQGNTIYF. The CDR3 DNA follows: TGTGCCAGCAGCCAAGGGGACGGGGGGCAAGGAAACACCATATATTTT.

For the CDR3, the DNA is TGTGCCAGCAGCCCGAGACTAGCAGATACGCAGTATTTT. This gives the protein CASSPRLADTQYF. This chain links TRBV14 with TRBJ2-3; D possibly corresponds to TRBD2 (6 bases). Trimming pared 4 bases from V and 4 bases from J, leaving 9 bases between. Germline CDR1 and CDR2: SGHDN and FVKESK. The CDR3 consists of 13 residues.

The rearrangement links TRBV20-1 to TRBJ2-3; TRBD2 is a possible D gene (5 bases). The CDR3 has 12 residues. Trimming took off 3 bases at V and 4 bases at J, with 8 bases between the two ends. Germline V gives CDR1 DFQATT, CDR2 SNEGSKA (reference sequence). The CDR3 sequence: CSASSDSDTQYF. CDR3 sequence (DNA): TGCAGTGCTAGTTCGGACTCAGATACGCAGTATTTT.

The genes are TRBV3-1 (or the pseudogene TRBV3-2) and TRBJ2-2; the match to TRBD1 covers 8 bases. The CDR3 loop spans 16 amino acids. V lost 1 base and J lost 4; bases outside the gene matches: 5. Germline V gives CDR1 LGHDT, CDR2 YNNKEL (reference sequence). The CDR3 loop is CASSQVQGAGTGELFF. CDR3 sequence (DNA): TGTGCCAGCAGCCAAGTGCAGGGGGCGGGCACCGGGGAGCTGTTTTTT.

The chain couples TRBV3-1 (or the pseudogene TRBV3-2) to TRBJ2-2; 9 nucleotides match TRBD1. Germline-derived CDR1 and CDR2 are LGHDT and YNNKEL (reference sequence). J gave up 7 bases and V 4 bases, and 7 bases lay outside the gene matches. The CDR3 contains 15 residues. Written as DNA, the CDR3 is TGTGCCAGCAGCCTCAACAGGGGGCTTAACGGGGAGCTGTTTTTT. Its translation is CASSLNRGLNGELFF.

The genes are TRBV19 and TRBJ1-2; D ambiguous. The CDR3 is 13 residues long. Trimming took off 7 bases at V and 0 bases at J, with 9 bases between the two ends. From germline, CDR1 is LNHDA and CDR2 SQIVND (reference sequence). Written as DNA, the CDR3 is TGTGCCAGTAATGGGGAGGCTAACTATGGCTACACCTTC. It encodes CASNGEANYGYTF.

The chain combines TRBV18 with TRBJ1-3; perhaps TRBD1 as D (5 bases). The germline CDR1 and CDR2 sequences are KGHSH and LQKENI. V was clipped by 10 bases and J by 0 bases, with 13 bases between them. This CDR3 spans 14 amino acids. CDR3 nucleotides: TGTGCCACCCTAGGGGACTCCTCTGGAAACACCATATATTTT. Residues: CATLGDSSGNTIYF.

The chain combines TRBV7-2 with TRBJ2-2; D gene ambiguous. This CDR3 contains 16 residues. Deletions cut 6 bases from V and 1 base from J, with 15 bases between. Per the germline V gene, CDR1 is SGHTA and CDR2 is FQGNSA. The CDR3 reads CASSTQPVGNTGELFF. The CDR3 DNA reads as TGTGCCAGCAGTACACAGCCGGTGGGGAACACCGGGGAGCTGTTTTTT.

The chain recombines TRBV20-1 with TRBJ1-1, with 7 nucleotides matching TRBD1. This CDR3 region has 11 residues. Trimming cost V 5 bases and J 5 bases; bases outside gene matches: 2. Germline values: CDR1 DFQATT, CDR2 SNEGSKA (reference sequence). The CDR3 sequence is CSAGGQTEAFF. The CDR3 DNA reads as TGCAGTGCTGGGGGACAGACTGAAGCTTTCTTT.

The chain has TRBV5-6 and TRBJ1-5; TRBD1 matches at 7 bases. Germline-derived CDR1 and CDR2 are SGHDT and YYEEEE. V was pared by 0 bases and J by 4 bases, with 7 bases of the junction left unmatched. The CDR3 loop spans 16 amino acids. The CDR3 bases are TGTGCCAGCAGCTTGGCCGAAGGGACAGTTAATCAGCCCCAGCATTTT. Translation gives CASSLAEGTVNQPQHF.

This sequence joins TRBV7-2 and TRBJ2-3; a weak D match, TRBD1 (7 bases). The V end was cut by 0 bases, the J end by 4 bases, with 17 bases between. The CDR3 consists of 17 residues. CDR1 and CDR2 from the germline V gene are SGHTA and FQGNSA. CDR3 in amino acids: CASSLAQGGRAADTQYF. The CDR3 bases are TGTGCCAGCAGCTTAGCGCAGGGGGGCAGGGCCGCAGATACGCAGTATTTT. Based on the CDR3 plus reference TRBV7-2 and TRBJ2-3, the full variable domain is GAGVSQSPSNKVTEKGKDVELRCDPISGHTALYWYRQSLGQGLEFLIYFQGNSAPDKSGLPSDRFSAERTGGSVSTLTIQRTQQEDSAVYLCASSLAQGGRAADTQYFGPGTRLTVL.

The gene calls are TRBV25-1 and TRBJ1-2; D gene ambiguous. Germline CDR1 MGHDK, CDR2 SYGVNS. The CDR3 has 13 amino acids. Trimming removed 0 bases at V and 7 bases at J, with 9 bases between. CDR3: CASSEYKRVGYTF. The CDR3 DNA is TGTGCCAGCAGTGAATATAAGAGGGTTGGCTACACCTTC.